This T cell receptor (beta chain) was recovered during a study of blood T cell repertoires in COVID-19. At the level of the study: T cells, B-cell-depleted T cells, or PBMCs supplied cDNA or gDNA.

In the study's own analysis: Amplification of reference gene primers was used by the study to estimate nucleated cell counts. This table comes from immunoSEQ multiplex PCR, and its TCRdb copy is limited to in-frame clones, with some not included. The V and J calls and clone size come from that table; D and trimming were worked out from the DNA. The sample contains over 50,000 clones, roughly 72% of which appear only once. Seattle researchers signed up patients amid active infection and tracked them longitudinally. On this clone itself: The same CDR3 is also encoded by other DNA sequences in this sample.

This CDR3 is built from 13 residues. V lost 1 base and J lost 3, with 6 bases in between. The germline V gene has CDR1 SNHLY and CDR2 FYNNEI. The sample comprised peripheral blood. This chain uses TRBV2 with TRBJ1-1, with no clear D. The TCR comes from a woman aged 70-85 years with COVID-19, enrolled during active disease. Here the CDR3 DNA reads TGTGCCAGCAGTGAAGAGAGAGACACTGAAGCTTTCTTT. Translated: CASSEERDTEAFF.